The 15 T cell receptor beta chains listed next were all sequenced from one sample in a study of cytomegalovirus exposure and HLA in healthy donors. This PCR relied on a set of 60 Vbeta primers and 13 Jbeta primers. The protocol was immunoSEQ multiplex PCR, while the TCRdb copy is restricted to in-frame clones and leaves out a portion. The sample carries roughly 110,000 clones, around 64% recorded once. The sample consisted of PBMCs. Every receptor here comes from a woman aged 25 to 39 in good health and CMV-seronegative.

The genes are TRBV9 and TRBJ1-6, with 7 bases fitting TRBD1. CDR3 length: 16 residues. CDR1 and CDR2 (germline): SGDLS, YYNGEE. With 4 bases clipped from V and 4 bases from J, the junction kept 8 bases outside the gene matches. Here the CDR3 reads CASSLFGTVYNSPLHF. The CDR3 DNA is TGTGCCAGCAGCTTATTCGGGACAGTTTATAATTCACCCCTCCACTTT.

This chain uses TRBV9 with TRBJ2-7; 8 bases line up with TRBD2. V lost 6 bases, J lost 2 bases, and 7 bases stayed unmatched. Germline values: CDR1 SGDLS, CDR2 YYNGEE. This CDR3 region has 14 residues. CDR3 DNA: TGTGCCAGCACGAAACGGGAGGGCCCCTACGAGCAGTACTTC. Encoded protein: CASTKREGPYEQYF.

The chain recombines TRBV5-6 with TRBJ2-1, with 8 bases identical to TRBD2. Unmatched junction bases numbered 11, after V lost 4 bases and J lost 5 bases. Per germline, CDR1 SGHDT and CDR2 YYEEEE. This CDR3 region has 16 residues. In DNA form, the CDR3 reads TGTGCCAGCAGCCCCCTAGCGGGCCGTCCTGACAATGAGCAGTTCTTC. Its translation is CASSPLAGRPDNEQFF.

The V and J genes are TRBV29-1 and TRBJ2-7; D is unresolved. Per the germline V gene, CDR1 is SQVTM and CDR2 is ANQGSEA. V lost 0 bases and J lost 2, with 5 bases in between. This CDR3 region has 12 residues. The CDR3: CSVEEAPYEQYF. The CDR3 region has the DNA TGCAGCGTTGAAGAGGCCCCCTACGAGCAGTACTTC.

In this sample, this clone turned up once. The chain links TRBV20-1 to TRBJ2-2; possibly TRBD1 for D (5 bases). Germline V lookup: CDR1 DFQATT, CDR2 SNEGSKA (reference sequence). CDR3 length: 11 amino acids. The V gene lost 8 bases and the J gene lost 7 bases, with 11 bases spanning the gap. The CDR3 reads CSSTVGGELFF. The CDR3 bases are TGCAGTTCGACAGTAGGCGGGGAGCTGTTTTTT.

This chain connects TRBV7-3 to TRBJ2-7; 7 positions match TRBD1. V trimming: 5 bases; J trimming: 0 bases; junction bases outside the gene matches: 7. CDR3 size: 15 residues. From germline, CDR1 is SGHTA and CDR2 FQGTGA. The CDR3 DNA reads as TGTGCCAGCAGCCCTGTAGGGGGCCTCTCCTACGAGCAGTACTTC. It translates to CASSPVGGLSYEQYF.

V and J are TRBV6-5 and TRBJ1-1; TRBD1 might be the D (5 bases). The CDR3 is 13 amino acids. Germline V lookup: CDR1 MNHEY, CDR2 SVGAGI. Trimming shortened V by 8 bases and J by 0 bases, and 10 bases separated the two germline ends. This CDR3 reads CASSTDMNTEAFF. The CDR3 DNA sequence: TGTGCCAGCTCGACAGACATGAACACTGAAGCTTTCTTT.

V and J are TRBV5-1 and TRBJ1-1, with 7 bases identical to TRBD1. This CDR3 has 17 amino acids. Germline V gene lookup returns CDR1 SGHRS and CDR2 YFSETQ. The ends lost 3 bases at V and 0 bases at J; junction bases unmatched: 11. The CDR3 DNA reads as TGCGCCAGCAGCTACCGCATCGACAGGGTCCTGAACACTGAAGCTTTCTTT. This encodes CASSYRIDRVLNTEAFF.

The genes are TRBV4-1 and TRBJ2-1; a weak D match, TRBD2 (6 bases). The CDR3 loop spans 18 amino acids. Per germline, CDR1 MGHRA and CDR2 YSYEKL. V was clipped by 0 bases and J by 3 bases, with 18 bases between them. The CDR3 DNA reads as TGCGCCAGCAGCCAAGACCTAGCGAGACCGAGCGACTACAATGAGCAGTTCTTC. Amino acid sequence: CASSQDLARPSDYNEQFF.

V gene TRBV5-4 combines with J gene TRBJ2-1; D is undetermined. V dropped 0 bases and J dropped 6 bases, with 10 bases sitting between them. Germline V gene data show CDR1 as SGHNT and CDR2 as YYREEE (reference sequence). The CDR3 consists of 14 residues. The CDR3 reads CASSLGLVGNEQFF. The DNA for the CDR3 is TGTGCCAGCAGCTTGGGGCTAGTAGGCAATGAGCAGTTCTTC.

This clone was counted once. J is TRBJ2-3 and V is TRBV7-8; 9 bases align to TRBD2. CDR1 and CDR2 (germline): SGHVS, FQNEAQ. The J segment lost 10 bases and the V segment lost 3 bases, leaving 5 bases of the junction unmatched. This CDR3 is 13 amino acids long. CDR3 residues: CASSFPIAGAQYF. The DNA of the CDR3 is TGTGCCAGCAGCTTCCCTATAGCGGGGGCGCAGTATTTT. The whole variable domain, remainder taken from reference TRBV7-8 and TRBJ2-3, is GAGVSQSPRYKVAKRGQDVALRCDPISGHVSLFWYQQALGQGPEFLTYFQNEAQLDKSGLPSDRFFAERPEGSVSTLKIQRTQQEDSAVYLCASSFPIAGAQYFGPGTRLTVL.

This clone was counted only a few times. The CDR3 DNA sequence: TGTGCCAGCAGCCAGGGACAGGCCCAAGCACCCCTCCACTTT. Amino acid sequence: CASSQGQAQAPLHF. The V and J genes are TRBV5-6 and TRBJ1-6, with 8 bases lining up with TRBD1. This CDR3 spans 14 amino acids. From germline, CDR1 is SGHDT and CDR2 YYEEEE. V gave up 4 bases and J gave up 11 bases; unmatched junction bases: 8.

Regarding this clone: Relative to the germline gene, one junction end is altered; a read error may explain this. The rearrangement uses TRBV7-9 and TRBJ1-1; 8 bases map to TRBD1. Germline V gene data show CDR1 as SEHNR and CDR2 as FQNEAQ (reference sequence). This CDR3 is 12 amino acids long. CDR3 in amino acids: CSSSWDRSEAFF. In nucleotides, the CDR3 is TGTTCCAGCAGCTGGGACAGGTCTGAAGCTTTCTTT.

The chain's CDR3 is CASHLWEYGYTF. For the CDR3, the DNA is TGTGCCAGCCATTTGTGGGAGTATGGCTACACCTTC. The V call is TRBV28, the J call TRBJ1-2, with D unclear. This CDR3 region has 12 residues. The germline V and J ends were trimmed by 8 bases and 5 bases, with 12 bases remaining between them. In germline, CDR1 is MDHEN, CDR2 SYDVKM.

V usage is TRBV6-6 and J usage is TRBJ2-2, with D possibly matching TRBD2 (6 bases). This CDR3 spans 15 amino acids. Between the trimmed V and J ends, which lost 5 bases and 6 bases, there was a span of 16 bases. CDR1 MNHNY and CDR2 SVGAGI come from the germline V gene (reference sequence). CDR3 bases: TGTGCCAGCAGTGTCTTGGGGGGTTCGGCCGGGGAGCTGTTTTTT. Protein sequence: CASSVLGGSAGELFF.